A single sample gave rise to the 18 T cell receptor beta chains below, sequenced in a study of OX40 agonist ivuxolimab in advanced cancers. Data came from immunoSEQ multiplex PCR; TCRdb stores just in-frame clones and leaves some out. The sample shows some 45,000 clones, roughly 91% of them seen only once. Sequences were derived from CD4+ or CD8+ T cells sorted from blood, sampled in a trial of the OX40 agonist ivuxolimab. Every receptor here comes from an adult with an advanced solid tumor such as melanoma, head and neck, liver or kidney cancer.

The chain links TRBV4-2 to TRBJ2-3; perhaps TRBD1 as D (5 bases). Germline V gene sequence: CDR1 LGHNA, CDR2 YNFKEQ. V lost 2 bases and J lost 1, with 10 bases in between. This CDR3 has 15 amino acids. Here the CDR3 DNA reads TGTGCCAGCAGCCAATGGATCAGGGGCACAGATACGCAGTATTTT. This codes for CASSQWIRGTDTQYF.

The J gene is TRBJ2-3, the V gene TRBV25-1, with 13 bases fitting TRBD2. Trimming took 3 bases from V and 4 from J; bases not matched to a gene: 4. The CDR3 contains 16 residues. Germline CDR1 reads MGHDK; CDR2 reads SYGVNS. The CDR3: CASSENGLAGADTQYF. For the CDR3, the DNA is TGTGCCAGCAGTGAGAACGGACTAGCGGGAGCAGATACGCAGTATTTT. The full variable domain, completed using reference TRBV25-1 and TRBJ2-3, is EADIYQTPRYLVIGTGKKITLECSQTMGHDKMYWYQQDPGMELHLIHYSYGVNSTEKGDLSSESTVSRIRTEHFPLTLESARPSHTSQYLCASSENGLAGADTQYFGPGTRLTVL.

The chain recombines TRBV4-1 with TRBJ2-7, with 11 bases aligning to TRBD1. This CDR3 comprises 15 residues. Germline V lookup: CDR1 MGHRA, CDR2 YSYEKL. Trimming at V came to 5 bases and at J to 6 bases, leaving 9 bases not matched to a gene. The CDR3: CASSNSGQGVFEQYF. The CDR3 region has the DNA TGCGCCAGCAGCAACTCGGGACAGGGGGTCTTCGAGCAGTACTTC.

The gene calls are TRBV5-1 and TRBJ2-6; D possibly matches TRBD1 or TRBD2 (5 bases each). V lost 3 bases and J lost 10, with 8 bases in between. Germline assignment: CDR1 SGHRS and CDR2 YFSETQ. The CDR3 loop spans 12 amino acids. CDR3 in amino acids: CASSWDDNVLTF. DNA for the CDR3: TGCGCCAGCAGCTGGGACGATAACGTCCTGACTTTC.

The J gene is TRBJ2-1, the V gene TRBV5-5; D remains unclear. V shed 0 bases and J shed 0 bases, with 7 bases lying between them. This CDR3 has 15 amino acids. Germline values: CDR1 SGHKS, CDR2 YYEKEE (reference sequence). Here the CDR3 reads CASSLVADSYNEQFF. As DNA, the CDR3 is TGTGCCAGCAGCTTGGTAGCCGACTCCTACAATGAGCAGTTCTTC. Full variable domain (outside the CDR3, taken from reference TRBV5-5 and TRBJ2-1): DAGVTQSPTHLIKTRGQQVTLRCSPISGHKSVSWYQQVLGQGPQFIFQYYEKEERGRGNFPDRFSARQFPNYSSELNVNALLLGDSALYLCASSLVADSYNEQFFGPGTRLTVL.

This clone appeared a single time. The chain is built from TRBV27 and TRBJ2-5; 9 positions agree with TRBD2. Germline V gene lookup returns CDR1 MNHEY and CDR2 SMNVEV (reference sequence). The CDR3 extends over 14 amino acids. The V gene end was trimmed by 8 bases and the J gene end by 6 bases; junction bases not matched to a gene: 10. CDR3 residues: CASSPGAGGKTQYF. The CDR3 coding sequence is TGTGCCAGCTCTCCGGGAGCGGGAGGAAAGACCCAGTACTTC.

J is TRBJ2-3 and V is TRBV7-9; 7 nucleotides agree with TRBD2. CDR1 is SEHNR, CDR2 FQNEAQ, per germline (reference sequence). After removal of 4 bases from V and 2 bases from J, the junction contained 12 bases not matched to a gene. The CDR3 is 17 residues long. Here the CDR3 DNA reads TGTGCCAGCAGCTCCCTTACCCTAGCGGAAATCACAGATACGCAGTATTTT. Its protein is CASSSLTLAEITDTQYF.

The genes are TRBV6-4 and TRBJ2-4, with D possibly being TRBD2 (5 bases). V lost 6 bases, J lost 3 bases, and 27 bases lay in between. The CDR3 runs 19 residues. In germline, CDR1 is MRHNA, CDR2 SNTAGT. CDR3 amino acids: CASSPLDLTTLPVKNIQYF. The CDR3, as DNA: TGTGCCAGCAGCCCTCTAGATTTGACTACTCTTCCTGTCAAAAACATTCAGTACTTC.

The CDR3 DNA reads TGTGCCAGCAGCTGGGGCCCCCCACTATATCAGCCCCAGCATTTT. Amino acid sequence: CASSWGPPLYQPQHF. The chain joins TRBV5-5 to TRBJ1-5; D is perhaps TRBD1 (5 bases). V was trimmed by 3 bases and J by 5 bases, leaving 15 bases between them. CDR3 length: 15 residues. Germline CDR1 and CDR2: SGHKS and YYEKEE (reference sequence).

V is TRBV28 and J is TRBJ2-1; no clear D. From germline, CDR1 is MDHEN and CDR2 SYDVKM. CDR3 length: 15 residues. The V gene lost 2 bases and the J gene lost 2 bases, with 10 bases spanning the gap. The CDR3 loop reads CASSLGYLAYNEQFF. CDR3 DNA: TGTGCCAGCAGTTTAGGCTATTTGGCCTACAATGAGCAGTTCTTC.

This chain joins TRBV10-1 and TRBJ2-3; D is possibly TRBD1 or TRBD2 (5 bases each). Germline-derived CDR1 and CDR2 are WNHNN and SYGVQD (reference sequence). CDR3 length equals 16 residues. Deletions cut 5 bases from V and 2 bases from J, with 17 bases between. This CDR3 reads CASSPGDGALTDTQYF. Written as DNA, the CDR3 is TGCGCCAGCAGTCCCGGCGACGGGGCTCTCACAGATACGCAGTATTTT.

The gene calls are TRBV2 and TRBJ2-4; 9 bases are shared with TRBD1. After removal of 7 bases from V and 10 bases from J, the junction contained 17 bases not matched to a gene. The CDR3 is 16 residues long. Germline assignment: CDR1 SNHLY and CDR2 FYNNEI. The CDR3 DNA reads as TGTGCCAGCACCTCCGGCTGGACAGGGGACGGGGGGATTCAGTACTTC. This codes for CASTSGWTGDGGIQYF.

This chain joins TRBV2 and TRBJ2-1; the match to TRBD2 covers 10 bases. This CDR3 contains 17 residues. Unmatched junction bases numbered 5, after V lost 2 bases and J lost 1 base. Germline assignment: CDR1 SNHLY and CDR2 FYNNEI. The CDR3 region is CASSELAGEISYNEQFF. CDR3 DNA sequence: TGTGCCAGCAGTGAACTAGCGGGGGAAATTTCCTACAATGAGCAGTTCTTC.

The chain recombines TRBV7-9 with TRBJ2-7, with TRBD2 matching over 9 bases. This CDR3 has 16 residues. V trimming: 3 bases; J trimming: 3 bases; junction bases outside the gene matches: 9. The germline V gene has CDR1 SEHNR and CDR2 FQNEAQ (reference sequence). The CDR3 region has the DNA TGTGCCAGCAGCTTGACGGATGAGACTAGCGGCTACGAGCAGTACTTC. The encoded protein is CASSLTDETSGYEQYF.

The chain links TRBV25-1 to TRBJ2-3; D may be TRBD2 (5 bases). Germline lookup yields CDR1 MGHDK and CDR2 SYGVNS. The CDR3 is 14 residues long. V gave up 10 bases and J gave up 5 bases, with 19 bases separating them. The CDR3 DNA follows: TGTGCCACAGCAATAGGGAGAACAATAGATACGCAGTATTTT. It encodes CATAIGRTIDTQYF.

J is TRBJ1-5 and V is TRBV10-2; 12 bases line up with TRBD1. The CDR3 has 16 amino acids. With 8 bases clipped from V and 6 bases from J, the junction kept 11 bases outside the gene matches. Germline V gene sequence: CDR1 WSHSY, CDR2 SAAADI. CDR3 region: CASVNPGTGGFQPQHF. CDR3 sequence (DNA): TGCGCCAGCGTAAACCCCGGGACAGGGGGCTTTCAGCCCCAGCATTTT.

This chain's CDR3 is CASSYGGGELFF. The CDR3 DNA reads TGTGCCAGCAGTTACGGAGGCGGGGAGCTGTTTTTT. The rearrangement joins TRBV27 to TRBJ2-2; a possible D gene is TRBD2 (5 bases). Germline lookup yields CDR1 MNHEY and CDR2 SMNVEV (reference sequence). V lost 4 bases, J lost 7 bases, and 7 bases lay in between. This CDR3 is 12 amino acids long.

The J gene is TRBJ2-7, the V gene TRBV4-1; 10 nucleotides match TRBD2. The CDR3 is 14 residues long. The V segment lost 2 bases and the J segment 3 bases; nucleotides outside the gene matches: 1. Germline CDR1 MGHRA, CDR2 YSYEKL. CDR3 amino acids: CASSQRTSGYEQYF. For the CDR3, the DNA is TGCGCCAGCAGCCAAAGGACTAGCGGCTACGAGCAGTACTTC.